This T cell receptor beta chain was identified during a study of HIV-infected patients and healthy controls. In the study overall: Total CDR3 counts per chain did not differ significantly between patients and controls.

The germline CDR1 and CDR2 sequences are SGHTA and FQGTGA. The CDR3 contains 13 residues. Alpha and beta constant-region primers primed reverse transcription of 400 to 500 ng RNA. Using multiplexing indices, alpha and beta chain libraries were generated apart by chain-specific third strand synthesis. Each cDNA molecule was barcoded, and a single primer pair amplified each chain. TCRdb reprocessed the 5' RACE reads via MiXCR and lists one record per CDR3 protein. The sample yields around 20,000 distinct CDR3 sequences, 8.5% to 9% seen once. Antiretroviral therapy had run roughly three months, about 14 weeks, before follow-up blood collection. The repertoire came from unfractionated whole blood and reflected all unsorted peripheral T cells. As regards this clonotype: It may be a read error: a sequence one base away is much more abundant.

Sequenced here: blood, sampled during antiretroviral therapy. This TCR was sampled from an adult with HIV infection. V and J are TRBV7-3 and TRBJ2-3, with D perhaps matching TRBD2 (6 bases). The CDR3 region is CASSLTSGDKQYF. The CDR3 nucleotides read TGTGCCAGCAGCTTAACGTCGGGAGATAAGCAGTATTTT.